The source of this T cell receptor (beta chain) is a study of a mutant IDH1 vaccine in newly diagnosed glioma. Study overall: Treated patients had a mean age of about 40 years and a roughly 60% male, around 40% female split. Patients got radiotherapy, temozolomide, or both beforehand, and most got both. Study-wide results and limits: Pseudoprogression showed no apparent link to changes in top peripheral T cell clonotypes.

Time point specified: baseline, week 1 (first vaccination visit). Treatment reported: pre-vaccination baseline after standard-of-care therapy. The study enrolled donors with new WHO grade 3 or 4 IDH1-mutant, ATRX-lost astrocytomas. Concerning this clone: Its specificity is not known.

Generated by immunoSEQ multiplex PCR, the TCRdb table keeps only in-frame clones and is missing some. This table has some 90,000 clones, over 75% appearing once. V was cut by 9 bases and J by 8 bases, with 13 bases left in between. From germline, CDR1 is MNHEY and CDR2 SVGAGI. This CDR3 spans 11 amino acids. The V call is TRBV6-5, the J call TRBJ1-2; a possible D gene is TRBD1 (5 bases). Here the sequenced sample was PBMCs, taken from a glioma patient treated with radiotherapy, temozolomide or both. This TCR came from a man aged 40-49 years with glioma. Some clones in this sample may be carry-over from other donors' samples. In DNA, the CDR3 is TGTGCCAGTGGACAAACGTCGGGCTACACCTTC. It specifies CASGQTSGYTF.